The 28 T cell receptor beta chains in this list originate from one sample, sequenced in a study of Graves' ophthalmopathy and Graves' hyperthyroidism. As the template, RNA transcripts were used to amplify TCR beta CDR3 regions. The workflow started with a first-round RT-PCR run with HTBI primers and then moved on to a second-round multiplex PCR. Each CDR3 protein gets one entry after TCRdb re-called the multiplex PCR reads with MiXCR. The sample yields some 360,000 distinct CDR3 sequences, 17% seen once. The sequenced material came from peripheral blood. The receptors stem from an adult woman with stable Graves' hyperthyroidism.

This clonotype occurred many times. The chain employs TRBV6-1 and TRBJ2-7; D remains unclear. This CDR3 is 14 amino acids long. The germline V gene encodes CDR1 MNHNS and CDR2 SASEGT. The V and J ends lost 2 bases and 3 bases respectively, with 11 bases between them. The CDR3, as DNA: TGTGCCAGCAGTGAATCAAAGCTTCTCTACGAGCAGTACTTC. This translates into CASSESKLLYEQYF.

This chain connects TRBV6-1 to TRBJ1-1, with unresolved D. Germline V gene data show CDR1 as MNHNS and CDR2 as SASEGT. The CDR3 runs to 14 residues. Between the trimmed V and J ends, which lost 1 base and 4 bases, there was a span of 10 bases. CDR3 in amino acids: CASSEGSGGTEAFF. CDR3 DNA sequence: TGTGCCAGCAGTGAAGGTTCGGGTGGCACTGAAGCTTTCTTT.

Many counts were recorded for this clonotype. The chain has TRBV6-2 or TRBV6-3 and TRBJ1-5; possible D gene TRBD1, 6 bases. The CDR3 contains 16 residues. Germline V lookup: CDR1 MNHEY, CDR2 SVGEGT. Trimming cost V 6 bases and J 5 bases, with 20 bases left between them. Here the CDR3 reads CASSPNREGLHQPQHF. Here the CDR3 DNA reads TGTGCCAGCAGCCCGAACAGGGAGGGGCTACATCAGCCCCAGCATTTT.

In its sample, this clonotype was seen many times. A much larger clonotype is one base distant, so this may be a read error. The chain is built from TRBV12-3 or TRBV12-4 and TRBJ2-5; the match to TRBD2 covers 10 bases. The CDR3 loop spans 17 amino acids. The CDR3 DNA is TGTGCCAGCAGTTTCGGCGCTAGCGGGAGACTCCAAGAGGCCCAGTACTTC. Residues: CASSFGASGRLQEAQYF.

This clonotype has a handful of counts. V usage is TRBV5-1 and J usage is TRBJ1-2; 8 bases align to TRBD1. From germline, CDR1 is SGHRS and CDR2 YFSETQ. The length of the CDR3 is 15 residues. The V gene end was trimmed by 0 bases and the J gene end by 2 bases; junction bases not matched to a gene: 3. The CDR3 DNA reads TGCGCCAGCAGCTTGGGGACAGGGTCCAACTATGGCTACACCTTC. Its translation: CASSLGTGSNYGYTF.

This clonotype was recorded many times. The chain links TRBV20-1 to TRBJ1-1; D may be TRBD1 (6 bases). The CDR3 is made up of 13 amino acids. V lost 1 base to trimming and J lost 0 bases, with 6 bases between them. Germline V CDR1 and CDR2: DFQATT, SNEGSKA (reference sequence). The CDR3: CSARGDMNTEAFF. In DNA form, the CDR3 reads TGCAGTGCTAGAGGGGACATGAACACTGAAGCTTTCTTT.

This clonotype occurred many times. The J gene is TRBJ1-5, the V gene TRBV19; D is unclear. The V end was cut by 6 bases, the J end by 6 bases, with 15 bases between. The CDR3 has 14 residues. Per germline, CDR1 LNHDA and CDR2 SQIVND (reference sequence). CDR3 region: CASSSLPEIQPQHF. The CDR3 DNA follows: TGTGCCAGTAGCTCCTTGCCAGAAATTCAGCCCCAGCATTTT.

At least ten counts were recorded for this clonotype. The genes are TRBV6-5 and TRBJ2-7; maybe TRBD1 (6 bases). There are 15 residues in the CDR3. V lost 2 bases and J lost 3, with 14 bases in between. The germline gives CDR1 MNHEY, CDR2 SVGAGI. In DNA, the CDR3 is TGTGCCAGCAGTTACGAAAGGTCCAGGGGCTACGAGCAGTACTTC. Translation: CASSYERSRGYEQYF.

This clonotype was counted at least ten times. The CDR3: CASSLLGSSTEAFF. The CDR3 DNA reads TGTGCCAGCAGCTTATTGGGCTCAAGCACTGAAGCTTTCTTT. V and J are TRBV7-2 and TRBJ1-1; no clear D. Trimming cost V 2 bases and J 4 bases, with 11 bases left between them. The CDR3 contains 14 residues. Germline V CDR1 and CDR2: SGHTA, FQGNSA.

The V call is TRBV18, the J call TRBJ1-2; D is possibly TRBD1 (6 bases). Germline V gives CDR1 KGHSH, CDR2 LQKENI. V was pared by 4 bases and J by 0 bases, with 9 bases between. This CDR3 comprises 14 residues. The CDR3 DNA is TGTGCCAGCTCACGCCGACAGGCTAACTATGGCTACACCTTC. This sequence encodes CASSRRQANYGYTF.

This clonotype was recorded many times. The V and J genes are TRBV6-1 and TRBJ2-2, with D unclear. V was cut by 5 bases and J by 9 bases, with 4 bases left in between. Germline assignment: CDR1 MNHNS and CDR2 SASEGT. This CDR3 region has 10 residues. The CDR3: CASSPWELFF. The CDR3 bases are TGTGCCAGCAGTCCTTGGGAGCTGTTTTTT.

This clonotype appeared many times. The chain carries TRBV6-2 or TRBV6-3 and TRBJ1-1, with D possibly TRBD1 on 5 matching bases. The CDR3 is 16 residues long. V gave up 6 bases and J gave up 1 base, with 18 bases separating them. The V gene's germline CDR1 is MNHEY and CDR2 SVGEGT. CDR3 DNA sequence: TGTGCCAGCAGGCACTATACCGGGACGAGGAACACTGAAGCTTTCTTT. It translates to CASRHYTGTRNTEAFF.

This clonotype was recorded many times. The genes are TRBV15 and TRBJ1-6; 7 nucleotides agree with TRBD1. The trim removed 5 bases at V and 7 bases at J, leaving 8 bases unmatched. The CDR3 loop spans 15 amino acids. CDR1 is LNHNV, CDR2 YYDKDF, per germline (reference sequence). The CDR3 loop reads CATSDTTGYNSPLHF. CDR3 nucleotide sequence: TGTGCCACCAGCGACACGACAGGGTACAATTCACCCCTCCACTTT.

The J gene is TRBJ2-7, the V gene TRBV7-9; D might be TRBD2 (5 bases). The CDR3 consists of 13 residues. V was shortened by 0 bases and J by 6 bases, with 9 bases between the two germline ends. CDR1 and CDR2 from the germline V gene are SEHNR and FQNEAQ (reference sequence). The CDR3 loop reads CASSLAEAREQYF. The CDR3 nucleotides read TGTGCCAGCAGCTTAGCGGAGGCCCGCGAGCAGTACTTC.

Ten or more counts support this clonotype. The chain has TRBV20-1 and TRBJ2-7; possible D gene TRBD1, 6 bases. Trimming cost V 4 bases and J 0 bases, with 13 bases left between them. Germline loops: CDR1 DFQATT, CDR2 SNEGSKA (reference sequence). This CDR3 comprises 14 residues. CDR3 loop: CSAKGTSSSYEQYF. CDR3 bases: TGCAGTGCTAAGGGGACATCGAGCTCCTACGAGCAGTACTTC.

The chain links TRBV27 to TRBJ2-7; maybe TRBD2 (6 bases). The ends were cut back, 7 bases at V and 3 bases at J, with 19 bases in the middle. Germline V CDR1 and CDR2: MNHEY, SMNVEV (reference sequence). The CDR3 is 15 amino acids. In nucleotides, the CDR3 is TGTGCCAGCACTCCTTCTCCGGGACTTTTCTACGAGCAGTACTTC. As protein: CASTPSPGLFYEQYF.

This clonotype has a count of ten or more. The chain carries TRBV10-2 and TRBJ2-7, with D perhaps matching TRBD1 or TRBD2 (5 bases each). The V end was cut by 7 bases, the J end by 4 bases, with 14 bases between. CDR3 length equals 13 residues. Germline CDR1 reads WSHSY; CDR2 reads SAAADI. The chain's CDR3 is CASKGRDPYEQYF. The CDR3 DNA reads TGCGCCAGCAAGGGACGCGACCCATACGAGCAGTACTTC.

This clonotype appeared many times. CDR3 DNA: TGTGCCAGCAGTTACGGACAGGGCCCATACGAGCAGTACTTC. Translation: CASSYGQGPYEQYF. The chain uses TRBV12-3 or TRBV12-4 and TRBJ2-7; 8 bases map to TRBD1. This CDR3 comprises 14 residues. V lost 4 bases and J lost 4; bases outside the gene matches: 6.

This clonotype was found many times. The chain carries TRBV19 and TRBJ2-5; 7 nucleotides align to TRBD1. The V gene end was trimmed by 3 bases and the J gene end by 2 bases; junction bases not matched to a gene: 0. This CDR3 contains 13 residues. In germline, CDR1 is LNHDA, CDR2 SQIVND (reference sequence). The chain's CDR3 is CASSMGQQETQYF. As DNA, the CDR3 is TGTGCCAGTAGTATGGGACAGCAAGAGACCCAGTACTTC.

This clonotype was recorded a few times. In DNA, the CDR3 is TGTGCCAGCAGCCAAGCTGACAGGGACAGAGGCTACACCTTC. Translated: CASSQADRDRGYTF. The chain couples TRBV4-2 to TRBJ1-2, with 7 bases identical to TRBD1. Germline-derived CDR1 and CDR2 are LGHNA and YNFKEQ. There are 14 residues in the CDR3. With 1 base clipped from V and 8 bases from J, the junction kept 7 bases outside the gene matches.

In this sample, this clonotype turned up many times. V is TRBV5-1 and J is TRBJ1-2; D is ambiguous. CDR1 is SGHRS and CDR2 is YFSETQ in the germline V gene. With 5 bases removed from V and 0 bases from J, the gap between germline ends came to 5 bases. The CDR3 runs 12 residues. The DNA for the CDR3 is TGCGCCAGCAGAAGGTCTAACTATGGCTACACCTTC. This sequence encodes CASRRSNYGYTF.

This clonotype was seen many times. The chain employs TRBV12-3 or TRBV12-4 and TRBJ1-1; TRBD1 aligns across 8 bases. CDR3 length: 13 residues. J lost 5 bases, V lost 5 bases, and 4 bases had no gene match. The CDR3 spells CASSPGGNTEAFF. In nucleotides, the CDR3 is TGTGCCAGCAGTCCAGGGGGCAATACTGAAGCTTTCTTT.

This clonotype was seen a handful of times. This clone may be a read error of a much larger clone one base away. The gene calls are TRBV12-3 or TRBV12-4 and TRBJ2-5; D might be TRBD1 or TRBD2, each matching 5 bases. There are 14 residues in the CDR3. The DNA for the CDR3 is TGTGCCAGCAGTTTAGGGGGGACCAAAGAGGCCCAGTACTTC. This encodes CASSLGGTKEAQYF.

This clonotype was detected many times. The chain recombines TRBV28 with TRBJ1-1, with D unclear. Germline V gene data show CDR1 as MDHEN and CDR2 as SYDVKM. This CDR3 is built from 14 residues. Trimming stripped 6 bases from V and 0 bases from J, with 11 bases between. CDR3 protein: CASRGNSLNTEAFF. As DNA, the CDR3 is TGTGCCAGCAGGGGGAACAGTTTGAACACTGAAGCTTTCTTT.

This clonotype was picked up many times. This chain connects TRBV6-2 or TRBV6-3 to TRBJ1-5, with D tentatively TRBD1 (6 bases). Trimming stripped 6 bases from V and 0 bases from J, with 12 bases between. This CDR3 has 15 amino acids. Germline-derived CDR1 and CDR2 are MNHEY and SVGEGT. Here the CDR3 reads CASRYRDTSNQPQHF. Written as DNA, the CDR3 is TGTGCCAGCAGGTACCGGGACACTAGCAATCAGCCCCAGCATTTT.

This clonotype has at least ten counts. The genes are TRBV3-1 and TRBJ1-5; no firm D call. CDR3 length: 15 amino acids. Trimming removed 2 bases from V and 4 bases from J, with 12 bases in between. The V gene's germline CDR1 is LGHDT and CDR2 YNNKEL (reference sequence). The CDR3, as DNA: TGTGCCAGCAGCCAAACGGTGTTTGCAAATCAGCCCCAGCATTTT. It yields the protein CASSQTVFANQPQHF. Full variable domain (remainder filled in from reference TRBV3-1 and TRBJ1-5): DTAVSQTPKYLVTQMGNDKSIKCEQNLGHDTMYWYKQDSKKFLKIMFSYNNKELIINETVPNRFSPKSPDKAHLNLHINSLELGDSAVYFCASSQTVFANQPQHFGDGTRLSIL.

This clonotype was counted many times. This chain uses TRBV2 with TRBJ2-2; 7 nucleotides match TRBD1. V gave up 3 bases and J gave up 7 bases; unmatched junction bases: 5. This CDR3 comprises 14 residues. Germline CDR1 is SNHLY and CDR2 is FYNNEI. CDR3 amino acids: CASSELAGGGELFF. The CDR3 DNA sequence: TGTGCCAGCAGTGAGCTCGCAGGGGGCGGGGAGCTGTTTTTT.

This clonotype has ten or more counts. The rearrangement joins TRBV28 to TRBJ2-7; D is undetermined. Germline V CDR1 and CDR2: MDHEN, SYDVKM. This CDR3 has 12 residues. Trimming left V 1 base short and J 3 bases short, with 4 bases between. The CDR3 DNA sequence: TGTGCCAGCAGTTTATACCGCTACGAGCAGTACTTC. Protein product: CASSLYRYEQYF.